The T cell receptor (beta chain) under discussion was sequenced for a study of cytomegalovirus exposure and HLA in healthy donors. Overall study findings and caveats: Among the most significant clusters, several appeared linked to common viral pathogens in a later analysis.

This PCR relied on a set of 60 Vbeta primers and 13 Jbeta primers. Sequencing used immunoSEQ multiplex PCR; TCRdb keeps in-frame clones, though not all of them. There are some 80,000 clones in the sample; about four fifths occur only once, and 1.6% lies in the top ten. As for this clone: Its antigen is still unknown.

Germline V gene data show CDR1 as MNHNS and CDR2 as SASEGT. The CDR3 runs to 14 residues. Trimming cost V 4 bases and J 2 bases, with 10 bases left between them. The source material was PBMCs. This sequence joins TRBV6-1 and TRBJ2-3, with D perhaps matching TRBD1 (6 bases). The sequence came from a middle-aged man in good health and CMV-seronegative. In DNA form, the CDR3 reads TGTGCCAGCAGTGCGACAGGTGACACAGATACGCAGTATTTT. Encoded protein: CASSATGDTDTQYF.